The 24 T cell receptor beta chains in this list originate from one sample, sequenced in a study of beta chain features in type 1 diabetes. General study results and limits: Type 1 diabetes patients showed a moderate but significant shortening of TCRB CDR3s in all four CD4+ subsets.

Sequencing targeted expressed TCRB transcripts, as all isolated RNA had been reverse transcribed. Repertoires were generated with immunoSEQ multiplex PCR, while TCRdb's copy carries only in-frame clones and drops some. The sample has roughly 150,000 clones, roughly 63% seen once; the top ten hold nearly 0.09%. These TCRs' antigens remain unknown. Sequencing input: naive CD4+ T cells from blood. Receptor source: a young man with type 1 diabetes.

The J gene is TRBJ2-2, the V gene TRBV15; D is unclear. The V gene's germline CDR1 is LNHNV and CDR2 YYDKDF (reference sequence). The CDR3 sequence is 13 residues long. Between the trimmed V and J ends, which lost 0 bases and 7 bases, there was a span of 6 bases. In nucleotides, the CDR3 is TGTGCCACCAGCAGAGATACCGGCGGGGAGCTGTTTTTT. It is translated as CATSRDTGGELFF. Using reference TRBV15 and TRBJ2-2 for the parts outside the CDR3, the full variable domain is DAMVIQNPRYQVTQFGKPVTLSCSQTLNHNVMYWYQQKSSQAPKLLFHYYDKDFNNEADTPDNFQSRRPNTSFCFLDIRSPGLGDTAMYLCATSRDTGGELFFGEGSRLTVL.

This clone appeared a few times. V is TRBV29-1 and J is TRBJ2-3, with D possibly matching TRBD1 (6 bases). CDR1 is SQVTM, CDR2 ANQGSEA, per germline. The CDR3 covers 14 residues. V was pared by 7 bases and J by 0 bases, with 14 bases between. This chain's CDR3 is CSAVQGSSTDTQYF. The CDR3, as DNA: TGCAGCGCCGTACAGGGTTCGAGCACAGATACGCAGTATTTT.

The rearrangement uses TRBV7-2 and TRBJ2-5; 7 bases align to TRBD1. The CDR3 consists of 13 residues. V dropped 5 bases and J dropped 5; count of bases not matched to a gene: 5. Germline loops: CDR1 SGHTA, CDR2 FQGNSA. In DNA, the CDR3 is TGTGCCAGCAGCGGACAGGTTAGGGAGACCCAGTACTTC. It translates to CASSGQVRETQYF.

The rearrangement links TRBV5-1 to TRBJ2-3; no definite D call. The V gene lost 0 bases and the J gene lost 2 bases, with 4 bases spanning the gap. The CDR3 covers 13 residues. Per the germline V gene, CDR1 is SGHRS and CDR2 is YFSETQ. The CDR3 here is CASSLGLTDTQYF. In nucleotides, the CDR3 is TGCGCCAGCAGCTTGGGGCTCACAGATACGCAGTATTTT.

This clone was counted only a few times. As DNA, the CDR3 is TGTGCCAGCAGCTTACGATTAGCCAAAAACATTCAGTACTTC. Amino acid sequence: CASSLRLAKNIQYF. The chain employs TRBV5-6 and TRBJ2-4; D unclear. Trimming removed 2 bases at V and 0 bases at J, with 6 bases between. Germline V gives CDR1 SGHDT, CDR2 YYEEEE. The length of the CDR3 is 14 residues.

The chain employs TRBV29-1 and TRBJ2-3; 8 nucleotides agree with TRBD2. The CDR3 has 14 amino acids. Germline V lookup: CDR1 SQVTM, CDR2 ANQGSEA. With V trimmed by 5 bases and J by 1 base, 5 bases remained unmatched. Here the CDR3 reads CSVRLAGRTDTQYF. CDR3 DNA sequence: TGCAGCGTTCGGCTAGCGGGCCGCACAGATACGCAGTATTTT.

The CDR3 reads CASSLEDSLWETQYF. Here the CDR3 DNA reads TGCGCCAGCAGCTTGGAAGACAGTTTGTGGGAGACCCAGTACTTC. This rearrangement joins TRBV5-1 to TRBJ2-5, with D possibly TRBD1 on 5 matching bases. Trimming shortened V by 0 bases and J by 5 bases, and 14 bases separated the two germline ends. Germline loops: CDR1 SGHRS, CDR2 YFSETQ. The CDR3 runs to 15 residues.

The CDR3 DNA is TGTGCCAGCAGCTTAGCCCCTGAAGCTTTCTTT. This sequence encodes CASSLAPEAFF. The gene calls are TRBV11-2 and TRBJ1-1; no definite D call. Between the trimmed V and J ends, which lost 1 base and 6 bases, there was a span of 3 bases. The CDR3 contains 11 residues. Germline values: CDR1 SGHAT, CDR2 FQNNGV.

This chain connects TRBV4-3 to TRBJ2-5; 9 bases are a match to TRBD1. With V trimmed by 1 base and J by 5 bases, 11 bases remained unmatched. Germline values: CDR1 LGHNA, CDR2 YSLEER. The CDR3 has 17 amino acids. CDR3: CASSQVGTGSSGETQYF. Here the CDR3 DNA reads TGCGCCAGCAGCCAAGTAGGGACAGGGTCTTCGGGGGAGACCCAGTACTTC.

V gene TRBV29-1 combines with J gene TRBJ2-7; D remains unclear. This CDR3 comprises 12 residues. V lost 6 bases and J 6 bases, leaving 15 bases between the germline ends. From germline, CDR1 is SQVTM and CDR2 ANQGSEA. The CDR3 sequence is CSVAWTVREQYF. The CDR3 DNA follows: TGCAGCGTCGCCTGGACGGTTCGCGAGCAGTACTTC.

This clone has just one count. The CDR3 nucleotides read TGTGCCAGTCTTGGGTCTGGGGCCAACGTCCTGACTTTC. This encodes CASLGSGANVLTF. The gene calls are TRBV6-5 and TRBJ2-6, with D unresolved. V shed 9 bases and J shed 1 base, with 7 bases lying between them. The CDR3 sequence is 13 residues long. Germline CDR1 reads MNHEY; CDR2 reads SVGAGI.

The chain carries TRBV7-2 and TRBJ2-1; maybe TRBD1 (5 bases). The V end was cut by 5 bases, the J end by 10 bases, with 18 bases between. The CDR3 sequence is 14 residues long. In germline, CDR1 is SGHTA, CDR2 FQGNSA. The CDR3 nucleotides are TGTGCCAGCAGCACCCGGACACGGTCGACGGAGCAGTTCTTC. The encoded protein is CASSTRTRSTEQFF.

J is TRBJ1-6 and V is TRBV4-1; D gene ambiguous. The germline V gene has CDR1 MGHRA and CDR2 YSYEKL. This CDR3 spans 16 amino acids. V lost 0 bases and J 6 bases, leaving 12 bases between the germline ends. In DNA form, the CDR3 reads TGCGCCAGCAGCCAAGATGAGGGCTACGGTAATTCACCCCTCCACTTT. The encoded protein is CASSQDEGYGNSPLHF.

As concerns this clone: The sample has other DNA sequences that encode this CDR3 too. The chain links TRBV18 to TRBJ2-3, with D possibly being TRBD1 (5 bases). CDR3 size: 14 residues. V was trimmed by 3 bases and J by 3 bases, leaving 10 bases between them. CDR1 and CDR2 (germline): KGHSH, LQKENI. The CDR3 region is CASSPQGRTDTQYF. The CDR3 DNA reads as TGTGCCAGCTCACCTCAGGGAAGGACAGATACGCAGTATTTT. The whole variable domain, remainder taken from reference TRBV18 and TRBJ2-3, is NAGVMQNPRHLVRRRGQEARLRCSPMKGHSHVYWYRQLPEEGLKFMVYLQKENIIDESGMPKERFSAEFPKEGPSILRIQQVVRGDSAAYFCASSPQGRTDTQYFGPGTRLTVL.

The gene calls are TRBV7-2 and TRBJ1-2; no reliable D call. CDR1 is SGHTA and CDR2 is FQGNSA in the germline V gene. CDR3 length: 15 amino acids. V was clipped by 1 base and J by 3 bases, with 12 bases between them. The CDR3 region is CASSLGSTVHYGYTF. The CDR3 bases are TGTGCCAGCAGCTTAGGGTCGACGGTTCACTATGGCTACACCTTC.

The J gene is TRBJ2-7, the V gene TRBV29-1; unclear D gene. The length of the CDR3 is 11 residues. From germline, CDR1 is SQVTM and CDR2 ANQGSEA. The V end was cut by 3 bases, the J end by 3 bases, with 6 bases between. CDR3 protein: CSVDNSYEQYF. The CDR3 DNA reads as TGCAGCGTTGATAACAGCTACGAGCAGTACTTC.

Here the CDR3 reads CASSLVGFGANVLTF. CDR3 DNA: TGTGCCAGCAGCTTAGTGGGGTTTGGGGCCAACGTCCTGACTTTC. This chain connects TRBV7-2 to TRBJ2-6; no reliable D call. Trimming cost V 1 base and J 3 bases, with 7 bases left between them. Per germline, CDR1 SGHTA and CDR2 FQGNSA. This CDR3 spans 15 amino acids.

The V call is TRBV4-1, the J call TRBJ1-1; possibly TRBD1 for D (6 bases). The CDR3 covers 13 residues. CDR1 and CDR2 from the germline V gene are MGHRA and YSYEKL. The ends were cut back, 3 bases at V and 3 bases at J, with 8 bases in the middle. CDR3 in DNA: TGCGCCAGCAGCCAGAACAGGGACACTGAAGCTTTCTTT. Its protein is CASSQNRDTEAFF.

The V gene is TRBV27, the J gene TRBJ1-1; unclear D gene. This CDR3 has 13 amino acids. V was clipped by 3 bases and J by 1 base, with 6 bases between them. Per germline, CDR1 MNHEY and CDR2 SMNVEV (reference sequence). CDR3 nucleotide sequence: TGTGCCAGCAGTTTGGGAGGGAACACTGAAGCTTTCTTT. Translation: CASSLGGNTEAFF.

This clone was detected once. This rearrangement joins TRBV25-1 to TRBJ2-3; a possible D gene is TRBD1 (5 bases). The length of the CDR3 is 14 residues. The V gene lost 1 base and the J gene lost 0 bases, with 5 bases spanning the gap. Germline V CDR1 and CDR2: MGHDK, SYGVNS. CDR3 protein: CASSEWGSTDTQYF. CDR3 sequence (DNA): TGTGCCAGCAGTGAATGGGGCAGCACAGATACGCAGTATTTT.

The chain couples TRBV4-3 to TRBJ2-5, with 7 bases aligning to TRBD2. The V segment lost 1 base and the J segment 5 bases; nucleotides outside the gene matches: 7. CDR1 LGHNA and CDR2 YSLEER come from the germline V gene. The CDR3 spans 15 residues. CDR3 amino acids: CASSQAPGRAETQYF. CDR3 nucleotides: TGCGCCAGCAGCCAAGCCCCGGGGAGGGCGGAGACCCAGTACTTC.

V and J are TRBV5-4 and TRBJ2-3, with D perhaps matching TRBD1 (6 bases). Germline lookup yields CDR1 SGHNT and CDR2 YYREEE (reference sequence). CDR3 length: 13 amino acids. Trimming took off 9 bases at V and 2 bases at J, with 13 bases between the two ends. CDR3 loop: CATTGQNTDTQYF. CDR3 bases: TGTGCCACCACGGGACAAAACACAGATACGCAGTATTTT.

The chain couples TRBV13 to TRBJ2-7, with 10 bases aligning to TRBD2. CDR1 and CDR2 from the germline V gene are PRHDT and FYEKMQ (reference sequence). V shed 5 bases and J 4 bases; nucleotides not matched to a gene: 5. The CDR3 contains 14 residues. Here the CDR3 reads CASSLAGVMYEQYF. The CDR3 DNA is TGTGCCAGCAGCCTAGCGGGGGTAATGTACGAGCAGTACTTC.

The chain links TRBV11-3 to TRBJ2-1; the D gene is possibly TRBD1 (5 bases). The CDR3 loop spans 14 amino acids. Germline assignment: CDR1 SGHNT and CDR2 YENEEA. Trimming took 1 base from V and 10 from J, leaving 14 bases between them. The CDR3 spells CASSLGAPGHEQFF. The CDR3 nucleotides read TGTGCCAGCAGCTTAGGTGCCCCAGGACACGAGCAGTTCTTC. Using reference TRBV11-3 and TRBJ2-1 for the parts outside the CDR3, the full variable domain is EAGVVQSPRYKIIEKKQPVAFWCNPISGHNTLYWYLQNLGQGPELLIRYENEEAVDDSQLPKDRFSAERLKGVDSTLKIQPAELGDSAVYLCASSLGAPGHEQFFGPGTRLTVL.